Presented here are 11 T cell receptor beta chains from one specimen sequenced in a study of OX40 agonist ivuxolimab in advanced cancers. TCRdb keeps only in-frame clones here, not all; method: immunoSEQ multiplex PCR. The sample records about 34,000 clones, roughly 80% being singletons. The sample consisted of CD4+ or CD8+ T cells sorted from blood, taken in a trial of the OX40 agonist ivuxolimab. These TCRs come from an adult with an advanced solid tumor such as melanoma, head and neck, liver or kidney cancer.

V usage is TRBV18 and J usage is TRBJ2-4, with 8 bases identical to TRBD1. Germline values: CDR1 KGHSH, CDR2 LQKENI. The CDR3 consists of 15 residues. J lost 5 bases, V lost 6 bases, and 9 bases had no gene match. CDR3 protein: CASSLDRGGQNIQYF. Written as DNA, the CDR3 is TGTGCCAGCTCCCTCGACAGGGGCGGTCAAAACATTCAGTACTTC.

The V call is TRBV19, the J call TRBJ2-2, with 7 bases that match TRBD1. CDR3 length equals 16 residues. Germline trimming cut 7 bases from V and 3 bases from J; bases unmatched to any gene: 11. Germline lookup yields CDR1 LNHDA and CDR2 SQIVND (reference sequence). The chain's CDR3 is CASTPLKGGHTGELFF. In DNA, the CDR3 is TGTGCCAGTACACCCTTAAAAGGGGGCCACACCGGGGAGCTGTTTTTT.

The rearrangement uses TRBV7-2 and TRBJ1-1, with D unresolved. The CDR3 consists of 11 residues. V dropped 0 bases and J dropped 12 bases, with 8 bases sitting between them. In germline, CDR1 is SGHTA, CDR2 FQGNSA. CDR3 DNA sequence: TGTGCCAGCAGCTTAGCCCGTACCACTTTCTTT. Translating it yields CASSLARTTFF.

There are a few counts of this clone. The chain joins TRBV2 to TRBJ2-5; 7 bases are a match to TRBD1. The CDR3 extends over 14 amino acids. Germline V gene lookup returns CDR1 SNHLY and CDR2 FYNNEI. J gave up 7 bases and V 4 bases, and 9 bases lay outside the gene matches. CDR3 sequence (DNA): TGTGCCAGCAGTGGCGGCAGGGGGAGTGGGACCCAGTACTTC. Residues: CASSGGRGSGTQYF.

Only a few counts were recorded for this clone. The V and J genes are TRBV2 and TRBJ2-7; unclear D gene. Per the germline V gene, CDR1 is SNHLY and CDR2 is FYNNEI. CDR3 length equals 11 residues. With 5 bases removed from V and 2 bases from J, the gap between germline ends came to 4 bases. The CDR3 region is CASSSAYEQYF. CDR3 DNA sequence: TGTGCCAGCAGTAGCGCCTACGAGCAGTACTTC.

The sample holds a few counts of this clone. The DNA of the CDR3 is TGTGCCAGCAGCCCCGGTGGGGGAACCGGGGGGACCCAGTACTTC. Protein: CASSPGGGTGGTQYF. V gene TRBV9 combines with J gene TRBJ2-5, with D tentatively TRBD2 (6 bases). In germline, CDR1 is SGDLS, CDR2 YYNGEE. CDR3 length: 15 amino acids. V was shortened by 4 bases and J by 7 bases, with 20 bases between the two germline ends.

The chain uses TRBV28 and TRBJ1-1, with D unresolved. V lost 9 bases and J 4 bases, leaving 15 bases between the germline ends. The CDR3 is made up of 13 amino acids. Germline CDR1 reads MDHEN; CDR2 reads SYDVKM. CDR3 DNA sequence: TGTGCCAGTCGACCTGTGGTCGGCACTGAAGCTTTCTTT. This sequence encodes CASRPVVGTEAFF.

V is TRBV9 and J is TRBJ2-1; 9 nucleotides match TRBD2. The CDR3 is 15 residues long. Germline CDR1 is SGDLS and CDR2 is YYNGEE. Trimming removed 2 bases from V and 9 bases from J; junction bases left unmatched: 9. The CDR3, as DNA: TGTGCCAGCAGCGTTAGTAGCGGGAGATTAGGTGAGCAGTTCTTC. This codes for CASSVSSGRLGEQFF.

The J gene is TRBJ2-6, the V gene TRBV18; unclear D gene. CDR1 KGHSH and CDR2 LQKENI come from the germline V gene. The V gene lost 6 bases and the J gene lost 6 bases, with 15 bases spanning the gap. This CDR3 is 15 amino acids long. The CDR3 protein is CASSPATPAANVLTF. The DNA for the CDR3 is TGTGCCAGCTCCCCGGCGACACCAGCGGCCAACGTCCTGACTTTC.

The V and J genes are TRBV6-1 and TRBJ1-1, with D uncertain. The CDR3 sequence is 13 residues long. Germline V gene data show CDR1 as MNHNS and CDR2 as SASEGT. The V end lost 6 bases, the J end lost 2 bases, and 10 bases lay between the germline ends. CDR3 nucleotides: TGTGCCAGCAGAGGTCAGGTTAACACTGAAGCTTTCTTT. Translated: CASRGQVNTEAFF.

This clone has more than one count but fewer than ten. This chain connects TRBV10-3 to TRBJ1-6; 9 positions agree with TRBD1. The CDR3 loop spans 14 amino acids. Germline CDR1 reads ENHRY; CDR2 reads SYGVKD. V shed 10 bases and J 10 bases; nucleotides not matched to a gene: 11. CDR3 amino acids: CASSLRTGDSPLHF. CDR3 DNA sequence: TGTGCCAGCTCACTCAGGACAGGGGACTCACCCCTCCACTTT.